These T cell receptor beta chains were read from a single sample in a study of CD8+ T cells in alopecia areata. Measured with immunoSEQ multiplex PCR; TCRdb has only the in-frame clones, and not every one. Counted here are about 120,000 clones, about 61% occurring once; the ten biggest clones make up under 35%. This material consisted of CD8+ T cells sorted from blood, taken at week 4, from a patient treated with tofacitinib. The source is a human donor with alopecia areata. CDR3s include the opening cysteine and the closing phenylalanine or tryptophan. The listing skips clone size in some rows; elsewhere it reads once, few, many or a size class.

j_call v_call clone_size cdr3_aa
TRBJ2-3 TRBV2 - CASLAPGGADTQYF
TRBJ1-2 TRBV5-1 - CASSLDATGFYGYTF
TRBJ2-7 TRBV11-2 - CASSAGGSGGLPSDEQYF
TRBJ2-5 TRBV29-1 - CSVEESRVQETQYF
TRBJ2-7 TRBV6-5 - CASSYSSTGGEQYF
TRBJ2-1 TRBV7-9 - CASSLAAARSFNEQFF
TRBJ2-2 TRBV10-3 few CASGDPTSGELFF
TRBJ2-3 TRBV4-1 - CASSQREAGGSVDTQYF
TRBJ1-5 TRBV29-1 few CSVEGGDRGQPQHF
TRBJ2-5 TRBV6-5 - CASKGASQETQYF
TRBJ2-1 TRBV30 - CAWSVLRENEQFF
TRBJ2-1 TRBV30 few CAWSSRFTPNEQFF